In this sample, the clone carrying this T cell receptor beta chain turned up once. Germline V CDR1 and CDR2: LGHDT, YNNKEL (reference sequence). The CDR3 contains 14 residues. This record belongs to a study of blood T cells in healthy people across ages. It was with a sample-barcoded 5' primer and a J-beta primer mix that a second PCR of about 7 to 12 cycles was run. Each CDR3 protein is one row after TCRdb ran MiXCR on the 5' RACE reads. The table includes 540,000 or so distinct CDR3 sequences, around 24% detected once. Separately, the same data were catalogued under a study of T cells of mothers and their children. That paper notes: The effect of thymic selection on TCR recombination output is similar between related and unrelated pairs.

V usage is TRBV3-1 and J usage is TRBJ2-1, with 11 positions matching TRBD1. The last part of the DNA fits TRBJ2-7 better; the J call may be wrong. The sequence was collected from a boy under 18 in good health. Sequences were obtained from blood. The CDR3 spells CASSRGQGAVEQYF. CDR3 bases: TGTGCCAGCAGCCGCGGACAGGGGGCTGTCGAGCAGTACTTC.